The source of this T cell receptor beta chain is a study of cytomegalovirus exposure and HLA in healthy donors. Findings and caveats of the study: Cytomegalovirus-associated TCR beta chains were listed, numbering 150 to 200. A later analysis, which compared TCR beta chains of equal frequency, found the HLA-associated ones more clonally expanded.

V lost 6 bases and J lost 4; bases outside the gene matches: 6. The CDR3 is 14 amino acids. Participants comprised healthy donors of bone marrow. Primers included in the PCR were 60 Vbeta and 13 Jbeta primers. Using immunoSEQ multiplex PCR, the repertoire was profiled, and TCRdb retains in-frame clones only, with some absent. The sample yields under 200,000 clones, about 80% seen once. Comments on this clone: Its cognate antigen is unknown.

The sequence was obtained from a girl aged 10-17 years in good health and CMV-seropositive. What was sequenced was PBMCs. The J gene is TRBJ1-3, the V gene TRBV23-1; 7 nucleotides align to TRBD1. TRBV23-1 is treated as an ORF (open reading frame) with a function not yet certain. The CDR3 region has the DNA TGCGCCAGCAGACGGACAGGCCAGGGAAACACCATATATTTT. Translation gives CASRRTGQGNTIYF.